This T cell receptor (beta chain) stems from a study of shared clonotypes between healthy human individuals. Across the study: There were three CD4 naive, three CD4 memory, two CD8 naive and one CD8 memory plates per donor. Study outcomes and limitations: The donor pool, a small one, limited the genetic and exposure-history diversity represented. The generation probabilities recorded for non-shared clonotypes fell below those of clonotypes shared by all four donors.

CD45RA-negative memory and CD45RA+ naive subsets were split from the CD4+ cells. This clone was recorded once. Its antigen is currently unknown. V gave up 0 bases and J gave up 0 bases, with 13 bases separating them. CDR1 is SGDLS and CDR2 is YYNGEE in the germline V gene. CDR3 length equals 17 residues. TCRdb keeps only in-frame clones here, not all; method: immunoSEQ multiplex PCR. The sample holds 2.3 million or so clones, 85% to 95% seen once. This clonotype was sampled from a man aged 18 to 30 in good health. Some clones in this sample may be carry-over from other donors' samples. Sequenced sample: naive CD4+ T cells from PBMCs. Subset: CD45RA+ positively selected. The chain uses TRBV9 and TRBJ1-5, with D perhaps matching TRBD1 (5 bases). CDR3 DNA: TGTGCCAGCAGCGTAGGTTGGGGCGACGCTAGCAATCAGCCCCAGCATTTT. Amino acid sequence: CASSVGWGDASNQPQHF.